The 6 T cell receptor beta chains given below trace back to one sample, sequenced in a study of T cell responses to AZD1222 COVID-19 vaccine. Method: immunoSEQ multiplex PCR; TCRdb's copy keeps in-frame clones and lacks some. The sample contains around 160,000 clones, roughly nine tenths of which appear only once. The input for sequencing was peripheral blood, taken on day 0 of AZD1222 vaccination. Receptor source: an adult in good health.

The rearrangement uses TRBV23-1 and TRBJ2-7; 9 bases fit TRBD1. TRBV23-1 falls under the ORF class, with uncertain function. CDR3 length equals 18 residues. Germline trimming cut 7 bases from V and 4 bases from J; bases unmatched to any gene: 20. The CDR3 sequence: CASTPHPLDGTGRYEQYF. The CDR3 nucleotides read TGCGCCAGCACCCCTCATCCCCTAGACGGGACAGGGAGATACGAGCAGTACTTC.

The CDR3 region has the DNA TGTGCCAGCAGCCCCAGCTACAGGGATGAAAAACTGTTTTTT. It translates to CASSPSYRDEKLFF. The chain combines TRBV7-2 with TRBJ1-4, with TRBD1 as a possible D gene (6 bases). The CDR3 sequence is 14 residues long. V lost 5 bases and J 6 bases, leaving 13 bases between the germline ends. The germline gives CDR1 SGHTA, CDR2 FQGNSA. Looking up the rest from reference TRBV7-2 and TRBJ1-4 gives the full variable domain: GAGVSQSPSNKVTEKGKDVELRCDPISGHTALYWYRQSLGQGLEFLIYFQGNSAPDKSGLPSDRFSAERTGGSVSTLTIQRTQQEDSAVYLCASSPSYRDEKLFFGSGTQLSVL.

This clone was found many times. The rearrangement links TRBV2 to TRBJ2-5, with 7 positions matching TRBD2. CDR1 is SNHLY and CDR2 is FYNNEI in the germline V gene. V shed 5 bases, J shed 5 bases, and the junction held 14 bases outside the gene matches. The CDR3 covers 16 residues. CDR3 sequence reads: CASSTSGSSAGETQYF. In nucleotides, the CDR3 is TGTGCCAGCAGTACTTCCGGGAGCTCAGCGGGGGAGACCCAGTACTTC.

Points on this clone: In the same sample, other DNA sequences code for this CDR3. This sequence joins TRBV20-1 and TRBJ2-7; TRBD1 agrees at 9 bases. This CDR3 spans 11 amino acids. Per the germline V gene, CDR1 is DFQATT and CDR2 is SNEGSKA (reference sequence). With V trimmed by 3 bases and J by 6 bases, 0 bases remained unmatched. CDR3 protein: CSARDRGEQYF. The CDR3, as DNA: TGCAGTGCTAGGGACAGGGGCGAGCAGTACTTC.

J is TRBJ2-1 and V is TRBV3-1 (or the pseudogene TRBV3-2); D remains ambiguous. The CDR3 loop spans 15 amino acids. V lost 0 bases to trimming and J lost 3 bases, with 9 bases between them. Germline V gene data show CDR1 as LGHDT and CDR2 as YNNKEL (reference sequence). The CDR3 sequence: CASSQERIIYNEQFF. As DNA, the CDR3 is TGTGCCAGCAGCCAAGAAAGAATTATCTACAATGAGCAGTTCTTC.

The V and J genes are TRBV9 and TRBJ1-6; D is undetermined. V lost 3 bases and J lost 9, with 7 bases in between. The V gene's germline CDR1 is SGDLS and CDR2 YYNGEE. There are 12 residues in the CDR3. The CDR3 here is CASSALGSPLHF. The CDR3 DNA is TGTGCCAGCAGCGCCCTAGGTTCACCCCTCCACTTT.